This T cell receptor beta chain is from a study of tumor and adjacent non-tumor tissue in lung cancer. A few counts support this clonotype. The template was RNA from unsorted bulk tissue. The CDR3 consists of 14 residues. V was pared by 4 bases and J by 8 bases, with 18 bases between. The germline CDR1 and CDR2 sequences are DFQATT and SNEGSKA (reference sequence). Three rounds of nested PCR, following a modified ARM-PCR protocol, produced the TCRbeta library. TCRdb reprocessed the multiplex PCR reads via MiXCR and lists one record per CDR3 protein. The sample records more than 120,000 distinct CDR3 sequences, around 65% being singletons.

This receptor was obtained from a man in his sixties with small cell lung cancer. The chain has TRBV20-1 and TRBJ2-1, with D tentatively TRBD1 (6 bases). Sequencing was carried out using lung tumor tissue. In nucleotides, the CDR3 is TGCAGTGCTACTCCCGGGACAAGGGTCGATGAGCAGTTCTTC. The encoded protein is CSATPGTRVDEQFF.